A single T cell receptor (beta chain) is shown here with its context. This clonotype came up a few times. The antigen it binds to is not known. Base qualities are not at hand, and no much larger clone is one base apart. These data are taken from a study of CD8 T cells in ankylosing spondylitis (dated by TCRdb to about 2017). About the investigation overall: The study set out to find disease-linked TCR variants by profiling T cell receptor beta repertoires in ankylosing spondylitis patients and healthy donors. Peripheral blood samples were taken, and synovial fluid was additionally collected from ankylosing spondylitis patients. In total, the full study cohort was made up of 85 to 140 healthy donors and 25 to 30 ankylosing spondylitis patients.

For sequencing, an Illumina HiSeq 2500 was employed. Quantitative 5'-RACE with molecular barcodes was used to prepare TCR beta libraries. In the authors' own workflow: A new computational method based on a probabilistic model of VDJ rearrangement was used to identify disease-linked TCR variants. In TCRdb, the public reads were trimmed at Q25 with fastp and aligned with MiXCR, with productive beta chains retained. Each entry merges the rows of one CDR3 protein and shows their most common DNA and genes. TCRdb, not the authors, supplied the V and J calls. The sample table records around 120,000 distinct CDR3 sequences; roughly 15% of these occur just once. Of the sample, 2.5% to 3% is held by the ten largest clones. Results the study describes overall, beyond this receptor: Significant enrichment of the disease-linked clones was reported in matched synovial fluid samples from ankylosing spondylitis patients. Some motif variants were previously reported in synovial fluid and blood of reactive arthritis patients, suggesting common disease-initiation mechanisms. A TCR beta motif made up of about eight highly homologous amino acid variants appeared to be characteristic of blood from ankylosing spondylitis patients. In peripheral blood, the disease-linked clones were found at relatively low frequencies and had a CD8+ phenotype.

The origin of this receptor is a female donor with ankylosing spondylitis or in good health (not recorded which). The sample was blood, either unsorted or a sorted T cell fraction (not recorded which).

CDR3 reads: CASSLAGDGTGELFF. The base sequence is TGCGCCAGCAGCTTGGCGGGAGATGGCACCGGGGAGCTGTTTTTT. The chain couples TRBV5-1 to TRBJ2-2; a weak D assignment points to TRBD2 (6 bases agree). The cysteine opens and the phenylalanine closes a CDR3 of 15 amino acids. This entry keeps only the CDR3 DNA: 45 bases, framed from base 1. V loses 0 bases of germline sequence and J loses 4 bases, and the interval between the two ends is 10 bases. CDR1 and CDR2 were assigned from the germline V gene as SGHRS and YFSETQ.